This T cell receptor (beta chain) was documented in a study of blood T cells in healthy people across ages. Primers used in a second PCR of roughly 6 to 12 cycles were a sample-barcoded 5' primer and a J-beta primer mix. TCRdb independently ran MiXCR on the 5' RACE reads; one entry per CDR3 protein. Here the sample spans about 900,000 distinct CDR3 sequences, approximately 49% being singletons. This clonotype was seen only a few times. This CDR3 has 14 residues. Germline values: CDR1 DFQATT, CDR2 SNEGSKA (reference sequence). Trimming took 3 bases from V and 5 from J, leaving 17 bases between them. Individuals who donated were healthy Caucasians from Russia aged roughly 6 to 100.

This chain connects TRBV20-1 to TRBJ2-7; TRBD1 is a possible D gene (6 bases). Sequenced input: blood. The receptor was isolated from a man younger than 40 in good health. As DNA, the CDR3 is TGCAGTGCTAGCGGACGGCCAGGGGTCCACGAGCAGTACTTC. Its translation is CSASGRPGVHEQYF.